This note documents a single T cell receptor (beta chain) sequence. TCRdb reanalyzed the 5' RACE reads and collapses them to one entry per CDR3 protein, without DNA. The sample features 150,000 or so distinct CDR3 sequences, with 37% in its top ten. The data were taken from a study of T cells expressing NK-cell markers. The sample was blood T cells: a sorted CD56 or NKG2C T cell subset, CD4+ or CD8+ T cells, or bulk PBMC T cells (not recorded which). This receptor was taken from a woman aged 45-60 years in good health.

CDR3 sequence reads: CASSIAGGDNEQFF. The gene calls are TRBV28 and TRBJ2-1; there is no DNA to check the TCRdb D call of TRBD2. Per germline, CDR1 MDHEN and CDR2 SYDVKM. The CDR3 loop spans 14 amino acids.